This T cell receptor (beta chain) originates from a study of cytomegalovirus exposure and HLA in healthy donors. In the study overall: Samples from HLA-typed donors yielded approximately 88 million unique TCRs in an early data release.

As to this clone: Its matching antigen is unknown.

Primers for the PCR totalled 60 Vbeta and 13 Jbeta. Only in-frame clones appear in the TCRdb table, and some are missing; sequencing was by immunoSEQ multiplex PCR. The sample carries around 150,000 clones, 72% recorded once. Study-wide points: For most subjects, TCR beta sequences were reported to predict HLA-A and HLA-B alleles with accuracy. The study carried out a later analysis of TCR beta sequences. It associated around 17,000 of them with specific HLA alleles at a false discovery rate of 0.05.

The sequenced sample was PBMCs. The sequence was collected from a man between 35 and 55 years old in good health and CMV-seronegative.

As DNA, the CDR3 is TGTGCCAGTAGTGAAACGCAGGAGAACACTGAAGCTTTCTTT. Its protein is CASSETQENTEAFF. This chain connects TRBV19 to TRBJ1-1, with unresolved D. The CDR3 extends over 14 amino acids. Trimming cost V 5 bases and J 1 base, with 11 bases left between them. In germline, CDR1 is LNHDA, CDR2 SQIVND (reference sequence).